Reported below is one TCR beta chain. The antigen remains unidentified. This sample was taken from a study of T cell responses to AZD1222 COVID-19 vaccine. Study outcomes and limitations: Just 5 to 7 AZD1222 recipients were seropositive at baseline. Across spike, vaccine-associated CD4 TCRs were found, dominant at 160-218 and 743-854.

Using immunoSEQ multiplex PCR, the repertoire was profiled, and TCRdb retains in-frame clones only, with some absent. The profile covers approximately 180,000 clones, with approximately 90% appearing a single time and around 26% taken by the ten largest. The sequencing used peripheral blood, collected 28 days after the second AZD1222 dose. This TCR was sampled from an adult who received the AZD1222 COVID-19 vaccine.

As DNA, the CDR3 is TGTGCCAGCAGGCCTAGCGGCCTCTCCTACAATGAGCAGTTCTTC. Its translation is CASRPSGLSYNEQFF. The chain links TRBV7-2 to TRBJ2-1; 7 nucleotides match TRBD2. Per the germline V gene, CDR1 is SGHTA and CDR2 is FQGNSA. The length of the CDR3 is 15 residues. The ends lost 6 bases at V and 0 bases at J; junction bases unmatched: 5. The full variable domain, rest sourced from reference TRBV7-2 and TRBJ2-1, is GAGVSQSPSNKVTEKGKDVELRCDPISGHTALYWYRQSLGQGLEFLIYFQGNSAPDKSGLPSDRFSAERTGGSVSTLTIQRTQQEDSAVYLCASRPSGLSYNEQFFGPGTRLTVL.